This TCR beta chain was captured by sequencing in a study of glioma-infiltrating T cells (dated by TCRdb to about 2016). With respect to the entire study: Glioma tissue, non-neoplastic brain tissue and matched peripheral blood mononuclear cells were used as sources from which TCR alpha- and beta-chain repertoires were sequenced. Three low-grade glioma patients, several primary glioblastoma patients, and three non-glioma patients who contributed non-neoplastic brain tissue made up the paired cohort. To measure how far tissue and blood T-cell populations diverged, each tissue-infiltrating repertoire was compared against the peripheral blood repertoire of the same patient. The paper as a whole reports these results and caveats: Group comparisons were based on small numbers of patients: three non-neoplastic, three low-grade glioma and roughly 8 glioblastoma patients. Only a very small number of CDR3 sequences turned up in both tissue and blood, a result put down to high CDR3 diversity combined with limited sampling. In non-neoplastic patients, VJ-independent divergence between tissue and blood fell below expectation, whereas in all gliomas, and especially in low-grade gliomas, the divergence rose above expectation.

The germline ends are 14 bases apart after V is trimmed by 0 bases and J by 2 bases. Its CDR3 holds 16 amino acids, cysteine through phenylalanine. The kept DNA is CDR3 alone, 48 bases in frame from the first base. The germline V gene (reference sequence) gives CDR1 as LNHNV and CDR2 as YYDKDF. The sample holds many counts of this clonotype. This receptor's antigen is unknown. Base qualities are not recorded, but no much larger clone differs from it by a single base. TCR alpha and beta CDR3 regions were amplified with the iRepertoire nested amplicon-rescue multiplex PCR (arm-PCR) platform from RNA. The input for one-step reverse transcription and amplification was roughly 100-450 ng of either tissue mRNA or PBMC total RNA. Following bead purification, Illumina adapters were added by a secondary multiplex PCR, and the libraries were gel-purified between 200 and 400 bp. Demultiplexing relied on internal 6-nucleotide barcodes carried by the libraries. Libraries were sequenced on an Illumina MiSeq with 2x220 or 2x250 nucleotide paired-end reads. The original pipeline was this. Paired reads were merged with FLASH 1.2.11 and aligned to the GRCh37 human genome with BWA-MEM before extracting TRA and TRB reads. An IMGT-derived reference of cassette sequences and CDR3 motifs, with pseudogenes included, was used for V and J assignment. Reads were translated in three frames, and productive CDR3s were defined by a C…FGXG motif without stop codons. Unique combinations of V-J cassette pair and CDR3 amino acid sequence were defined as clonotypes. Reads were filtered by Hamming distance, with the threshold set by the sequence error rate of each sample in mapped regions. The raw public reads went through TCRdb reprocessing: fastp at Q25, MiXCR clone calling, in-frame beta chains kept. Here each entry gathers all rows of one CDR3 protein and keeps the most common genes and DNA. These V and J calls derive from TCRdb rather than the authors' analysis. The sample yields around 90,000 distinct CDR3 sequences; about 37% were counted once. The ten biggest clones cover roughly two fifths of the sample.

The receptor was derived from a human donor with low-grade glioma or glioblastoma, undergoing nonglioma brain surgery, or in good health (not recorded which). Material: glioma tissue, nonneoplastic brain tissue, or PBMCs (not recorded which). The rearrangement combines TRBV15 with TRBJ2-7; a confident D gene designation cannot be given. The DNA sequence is TGTGCCACCAGCAGAGATACGGCTAGGAGCCCCTACGAGCAGTACTTC. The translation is CATSRDTARSPYEQYF.